This T cell receptor (beta chain) was documented in a study of metastatic and nonmetastatic thyroid tumors. Study-wide results and limits: It was reported that TCR beta diversity was significantly higher in malignant thyroid tumors than benign nodules, in blood and tumor.

Original data processing: In papillary thyroid cancer, a distant-metastasis classifier was built using CDR3 differences across clinicopathological groups. TCRdb reprocessed the PCR reads via MiXCR. These V and J calls derive from TCRdb rather than the authors' analysis. This table has approximately 90,000 clones, around 7.8% appearing once. This clone was observed at least ten times. Its target is unknown. Until they underwent thyroid surgery, no patient had received any treatment. The V end was cut by 6 bases, the J end by 7 bases, with 16 bases between. The CDR3 is 15 amino acids. CDR1 and CDR2 from the germline V gene are MNHNS and SASEGT.

The V and J genes are TRBV6-1 and TRBJ1-6; TRBD1 might be the D (5 bases). The sequencing sample was made of blood. The sequence was collected from a female donor with papillary thyroid cancer or a benign thyroid nodule (not recorded which). Some clones in this sample may be carry-over from other donors' samples. This chain's CDR3 is CASRISGMENSPLHF. The CDR3 DNA reads TGTGCCAGCAGAATCTCAGGGATGGAAAATTCACCCCTCCACTTT.